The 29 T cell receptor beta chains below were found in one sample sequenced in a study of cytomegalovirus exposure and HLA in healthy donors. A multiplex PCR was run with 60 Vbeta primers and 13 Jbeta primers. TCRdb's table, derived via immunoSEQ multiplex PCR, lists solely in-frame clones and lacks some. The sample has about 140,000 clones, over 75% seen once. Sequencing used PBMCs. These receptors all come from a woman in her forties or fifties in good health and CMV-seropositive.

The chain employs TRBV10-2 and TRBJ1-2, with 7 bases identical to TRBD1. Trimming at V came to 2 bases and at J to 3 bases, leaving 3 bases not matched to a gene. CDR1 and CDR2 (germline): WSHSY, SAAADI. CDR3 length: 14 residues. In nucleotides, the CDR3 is TGCGCCAGCAGTGAGAGGGGGCGCGACTATGGCTACACCTTC. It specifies CASSERGRDYGYTF.

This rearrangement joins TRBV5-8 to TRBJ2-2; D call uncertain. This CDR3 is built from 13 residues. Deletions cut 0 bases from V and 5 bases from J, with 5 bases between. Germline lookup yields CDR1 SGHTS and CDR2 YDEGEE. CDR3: CASSLVRTGELFF. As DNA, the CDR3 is TGTGCCAGCAGCTTGGTGCGAACCGGGGAGCTGTTTTTT.

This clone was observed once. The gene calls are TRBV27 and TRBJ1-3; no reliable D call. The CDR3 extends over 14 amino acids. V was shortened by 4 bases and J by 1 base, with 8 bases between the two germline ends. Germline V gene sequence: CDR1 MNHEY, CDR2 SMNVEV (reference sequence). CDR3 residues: CASSSSLSGNTIYF. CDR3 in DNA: TGTGCCAGCAGTTCAAGCCTTTCTGGAAACACCATATATTTT.

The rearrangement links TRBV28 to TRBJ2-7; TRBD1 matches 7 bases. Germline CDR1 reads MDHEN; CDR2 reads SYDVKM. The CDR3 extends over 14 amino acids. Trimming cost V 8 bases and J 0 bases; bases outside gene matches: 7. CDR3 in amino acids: CASLQGTVSYEQYF. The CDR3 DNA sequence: TGTGCCAGCCTCCAGGGGACAGTCTCCTACGAGCAGTACTTC.

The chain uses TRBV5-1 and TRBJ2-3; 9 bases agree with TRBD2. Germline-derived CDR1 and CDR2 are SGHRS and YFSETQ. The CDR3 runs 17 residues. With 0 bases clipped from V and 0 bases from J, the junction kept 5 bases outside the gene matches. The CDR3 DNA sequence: TGCGCCAGCAGCTTGGTGGCTAGCGGGATTAGCACAGATACGCAGTATTTT. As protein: CASSLVASGISTDTQYF.

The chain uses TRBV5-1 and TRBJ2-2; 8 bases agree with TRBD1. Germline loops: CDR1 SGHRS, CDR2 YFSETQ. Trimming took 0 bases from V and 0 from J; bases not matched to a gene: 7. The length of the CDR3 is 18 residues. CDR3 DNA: TGCGCCAGCAGCTTGGTTGGGACAGGACCTGCGAACACCGGGGAGCTGTTTTTT. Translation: CASSLVGTGPANTGELFF.

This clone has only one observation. The CDR3 nucleotides are TGCAGCGGAGTTGCAACTAATGAAAAACTGTTTTTT. It specifies CSGVATNEKLFF. The gene calls are TRBV29-1 and TRBJ1-4, with D unresolved. V gave up 7 bases and J gave up 0 bases, with 6 bases separating them. The CDR3 extends over 12 amino acids. CDR1 is SQVTM, CDR2 ANQGSEA, per germline.

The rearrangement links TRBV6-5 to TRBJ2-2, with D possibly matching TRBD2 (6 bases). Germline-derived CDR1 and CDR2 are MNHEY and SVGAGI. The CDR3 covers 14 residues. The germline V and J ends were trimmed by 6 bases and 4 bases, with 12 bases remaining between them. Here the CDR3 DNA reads TGTGCCAGCAGCCCCCTCGGGGGCACCGGGGAGCTGTTTTTT. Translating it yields CASSPLGGTGELFF.

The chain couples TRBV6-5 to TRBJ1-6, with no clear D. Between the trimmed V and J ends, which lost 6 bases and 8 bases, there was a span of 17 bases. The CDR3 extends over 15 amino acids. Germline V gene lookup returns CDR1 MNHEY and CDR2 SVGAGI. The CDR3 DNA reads TGTGCCAGCAGGCGCGTGGGCACGCTGGATTCACCCCTCCACTTT. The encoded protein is CASRRVGTLDSPLHF.

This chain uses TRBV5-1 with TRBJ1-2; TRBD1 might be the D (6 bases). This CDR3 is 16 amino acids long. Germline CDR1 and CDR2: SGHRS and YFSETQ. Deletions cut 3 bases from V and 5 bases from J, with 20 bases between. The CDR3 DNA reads TGCGCCAGCAGCTCACCAACGAGGGACACCGATTATGGCTACACCTTC. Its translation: CASSSPTRDTDYGYTF.

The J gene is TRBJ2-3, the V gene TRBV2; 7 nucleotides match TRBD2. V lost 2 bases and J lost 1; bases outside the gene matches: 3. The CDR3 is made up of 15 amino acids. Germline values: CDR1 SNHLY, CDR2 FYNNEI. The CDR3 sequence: CASSELAGGTDTQYF. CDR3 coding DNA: TGTGCCAGCAGTGAACTGGCGGGGGGCACAGATACGCAGTATTTT. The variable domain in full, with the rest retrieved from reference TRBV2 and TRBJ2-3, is EPEVTQTPSHQVTQMGQEVILRCVPISNHLYFYWYRQILGQKVEFLVSFYNNEISEKSEIFDDQFSVERPDGSNFTLKIRSTKLEDSAMYFCASSELAGGTDTQYFGPGTRLTVL.

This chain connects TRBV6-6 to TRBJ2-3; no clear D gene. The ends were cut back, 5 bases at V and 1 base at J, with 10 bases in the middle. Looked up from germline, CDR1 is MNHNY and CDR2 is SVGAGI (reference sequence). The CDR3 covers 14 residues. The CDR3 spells CASSAHYGTDTQYF. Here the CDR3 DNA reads TGTGCCAGCAGTGCACATTATGGCACAGATACGCAGTATTTT.

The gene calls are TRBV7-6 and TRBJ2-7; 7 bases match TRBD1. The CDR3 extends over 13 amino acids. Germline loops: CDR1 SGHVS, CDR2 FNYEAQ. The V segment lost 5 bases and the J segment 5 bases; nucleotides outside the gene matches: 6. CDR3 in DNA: TGTGCCAGCAGCCCAATGACAGGGAACGAGCAGTACTTC. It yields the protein CASSPMTGNEQYF.

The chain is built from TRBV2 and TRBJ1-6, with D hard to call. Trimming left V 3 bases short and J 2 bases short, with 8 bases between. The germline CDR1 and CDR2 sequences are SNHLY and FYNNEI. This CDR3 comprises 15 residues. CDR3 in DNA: TGTGCCAGCAGTGACAGGCCGCCCTATAATTCACCCCTCCACTTT. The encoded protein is CASSDRPPYNSPLHF.

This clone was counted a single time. CDR3 nucleotides: TGTGCCTGGAGTATCCGGGGGGGGAGCACAGATACGCAGTATTTT. This codes for CAWSIRGGSTDTQYF. The genes are TRBV30 and TRBJ2-3; 8 positions agree with TRBD2. CDR3 length: 15 amino acids. Germline V CDR1 and CDR2: GTSNPN, SVGIG (reference sequence). With 2 bases clipped from V and 0 bases from J, the junction kept 4 bases outside the gene matches.

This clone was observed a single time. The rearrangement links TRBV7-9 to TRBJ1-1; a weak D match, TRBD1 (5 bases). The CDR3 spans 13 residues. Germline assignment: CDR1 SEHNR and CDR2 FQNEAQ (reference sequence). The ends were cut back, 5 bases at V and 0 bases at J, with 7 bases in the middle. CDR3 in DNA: TGTGCCAGCAGCGCCAGGGTGAACACTGAAGCTTTCTTT. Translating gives CASSARVNTEAFF.

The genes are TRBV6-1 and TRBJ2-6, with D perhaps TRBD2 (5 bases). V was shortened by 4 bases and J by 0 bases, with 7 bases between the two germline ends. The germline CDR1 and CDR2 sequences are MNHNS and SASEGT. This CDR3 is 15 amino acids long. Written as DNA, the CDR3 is TGTGCCAGCAGTGTAGGAGGCTCTGGGGCCAACGTCCTGACTTTC. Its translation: CASSVGGSGANVLTF.

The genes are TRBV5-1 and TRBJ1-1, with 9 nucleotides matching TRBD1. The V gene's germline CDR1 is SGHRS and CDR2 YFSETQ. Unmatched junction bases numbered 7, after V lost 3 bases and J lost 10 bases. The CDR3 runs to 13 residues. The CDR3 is CASSWGTGKGAFF. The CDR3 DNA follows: TGCGCCAGCAGCTGGGGGACAGGGAAGGGAGCTTTCTTT.

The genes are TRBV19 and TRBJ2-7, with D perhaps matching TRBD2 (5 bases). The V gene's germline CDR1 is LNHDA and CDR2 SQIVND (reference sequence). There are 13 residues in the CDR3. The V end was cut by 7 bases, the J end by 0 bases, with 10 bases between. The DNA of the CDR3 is TGTGCCAGTAACGGGGATGGCTCCTACGAGCAGTACTTC. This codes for CASNGDGSYEQYF. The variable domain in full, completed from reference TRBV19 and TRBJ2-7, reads DGGITQSPKYLFRKEGQNVTLSCEQNLNHDAMYWYRQDPGQGLRLIYYSQIVNDFQKGDIAEGYSVSREKKESFPLTVTSAQKNPTAFYLCASNGDGSYEQYFGPGTRLTVT.

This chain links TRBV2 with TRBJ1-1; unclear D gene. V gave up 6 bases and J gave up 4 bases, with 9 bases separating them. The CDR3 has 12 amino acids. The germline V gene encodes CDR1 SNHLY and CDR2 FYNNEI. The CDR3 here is CASRRGGTEAFF. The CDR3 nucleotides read TGTGCCAGCAGGCGGGGAGGCACTGAAGCTTTCTTT.

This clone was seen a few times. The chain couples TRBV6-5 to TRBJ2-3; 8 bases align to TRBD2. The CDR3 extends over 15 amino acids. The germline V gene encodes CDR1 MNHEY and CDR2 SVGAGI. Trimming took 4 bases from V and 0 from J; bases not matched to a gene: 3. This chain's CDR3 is CASSSGTSSTDTQYF. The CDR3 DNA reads TGTGCCAGCAGTTCCGGGACTAGTAGCACAGATACGCAGTATTTT.

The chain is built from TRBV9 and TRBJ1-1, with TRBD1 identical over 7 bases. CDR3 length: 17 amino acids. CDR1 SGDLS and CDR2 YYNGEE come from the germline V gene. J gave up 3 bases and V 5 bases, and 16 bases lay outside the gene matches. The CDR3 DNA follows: TGTGCCAGCAGACCCGGTGAAGGACGCAGGGGGTACACTGAAGCTTTCTTT. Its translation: CASRPGEGRRGYTEAFF.

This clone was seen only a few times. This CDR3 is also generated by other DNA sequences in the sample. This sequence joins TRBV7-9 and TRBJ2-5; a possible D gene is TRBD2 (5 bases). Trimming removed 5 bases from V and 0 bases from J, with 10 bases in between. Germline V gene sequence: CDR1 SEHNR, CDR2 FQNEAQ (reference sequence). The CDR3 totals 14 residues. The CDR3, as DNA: TGTGCCAGCAGCCTTACTAGGGACCAAGAGACCCAGTACTTC. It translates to CASSLTRDQETQYF.

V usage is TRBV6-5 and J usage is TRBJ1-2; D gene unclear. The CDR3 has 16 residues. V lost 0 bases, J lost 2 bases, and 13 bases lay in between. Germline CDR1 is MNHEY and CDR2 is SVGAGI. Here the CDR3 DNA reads TGTGCCAGCAGTTACTCTGTGACAAAGATGAACTATGGCTACACCTTC. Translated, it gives CASSYSVTKMNYGYTF.

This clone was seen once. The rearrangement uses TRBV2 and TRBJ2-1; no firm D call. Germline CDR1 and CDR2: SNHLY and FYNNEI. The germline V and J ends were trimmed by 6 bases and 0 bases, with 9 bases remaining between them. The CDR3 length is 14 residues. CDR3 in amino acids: CASREPSSYNEQFF. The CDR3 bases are TGTGCCAGCAGAGAACCGAGCTCCTACAATGAGCAGTTCTTC.

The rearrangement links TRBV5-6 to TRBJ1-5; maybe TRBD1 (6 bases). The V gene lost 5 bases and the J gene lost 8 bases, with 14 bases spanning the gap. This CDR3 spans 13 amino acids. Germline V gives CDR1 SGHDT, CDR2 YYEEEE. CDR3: CASSQAGAEPQHF. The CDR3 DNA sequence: TGTGCCAGCAGTCAAGCGGGGGCAGAGCCCCAGCATTTT.

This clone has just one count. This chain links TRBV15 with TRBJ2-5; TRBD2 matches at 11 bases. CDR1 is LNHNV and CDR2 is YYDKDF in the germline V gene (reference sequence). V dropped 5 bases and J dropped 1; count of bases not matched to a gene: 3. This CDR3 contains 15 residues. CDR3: CATSQGLAAQETQYF. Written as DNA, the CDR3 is TGTGCCACCAGCCAGGGACTAGCGGCCCAAGAGACCCAGTACTTC.

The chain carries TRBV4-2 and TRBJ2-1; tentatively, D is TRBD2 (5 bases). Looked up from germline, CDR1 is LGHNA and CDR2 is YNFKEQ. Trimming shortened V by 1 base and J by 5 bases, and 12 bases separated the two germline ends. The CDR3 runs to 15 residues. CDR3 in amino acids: CASSQVVSGDNEQFF. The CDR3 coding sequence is TGTGCCAGCAGCCAAGTCGTCAGCGGCGACAATGAGCAGTTCTTC.

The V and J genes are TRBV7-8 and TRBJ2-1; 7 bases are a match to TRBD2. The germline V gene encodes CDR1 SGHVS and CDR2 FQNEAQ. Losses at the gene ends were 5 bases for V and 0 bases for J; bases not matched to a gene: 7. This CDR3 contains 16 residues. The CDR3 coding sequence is TGTGCCAGCAGCGACCGCGGGGGACCCTCCTACAATGAGCAGTTCTTC. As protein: CASSDRGGPSYNEQFF.